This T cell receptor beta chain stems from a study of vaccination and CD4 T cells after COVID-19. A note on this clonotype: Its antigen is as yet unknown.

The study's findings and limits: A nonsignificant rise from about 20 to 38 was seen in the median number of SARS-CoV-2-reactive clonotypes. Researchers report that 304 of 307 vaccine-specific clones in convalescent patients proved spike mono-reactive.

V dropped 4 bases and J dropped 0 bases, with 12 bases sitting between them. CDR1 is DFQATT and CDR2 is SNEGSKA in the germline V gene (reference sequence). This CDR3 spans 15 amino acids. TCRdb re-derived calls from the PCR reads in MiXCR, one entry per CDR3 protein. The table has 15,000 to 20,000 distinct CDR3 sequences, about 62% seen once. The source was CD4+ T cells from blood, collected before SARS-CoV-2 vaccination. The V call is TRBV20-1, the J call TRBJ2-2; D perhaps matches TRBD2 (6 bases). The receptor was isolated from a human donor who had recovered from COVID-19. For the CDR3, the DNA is TGCAGTGCTACCGAGGGACTTACGAACACCGGGGAGCTGTTTTTT. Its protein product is CSATEGLTNTGELFF.